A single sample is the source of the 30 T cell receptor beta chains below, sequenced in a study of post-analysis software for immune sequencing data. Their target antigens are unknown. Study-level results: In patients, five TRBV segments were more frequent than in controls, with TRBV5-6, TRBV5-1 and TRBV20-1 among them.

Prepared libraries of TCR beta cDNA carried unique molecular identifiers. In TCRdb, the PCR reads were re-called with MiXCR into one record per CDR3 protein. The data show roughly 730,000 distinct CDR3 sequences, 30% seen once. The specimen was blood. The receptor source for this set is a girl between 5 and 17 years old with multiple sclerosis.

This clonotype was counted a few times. The CDR3 coding sequence is TGTGCCAGCAGTCAACCCCGACTAGCGGGAGTAGAGACCCAGTACTTC. Residues: CASSQPRLAGVETQYF. The chain employs TRBV28 and TRBJ2-5, with TRBD2 matching 12 bases. The V gene end was trimmed by 5 bases and the J gene end by 4 bases; junction bases not matched to a gene: 8. The CDR3 consists of 16 residues. CDR1 and CDR2 (germline): MDHEN, SYDVKM.

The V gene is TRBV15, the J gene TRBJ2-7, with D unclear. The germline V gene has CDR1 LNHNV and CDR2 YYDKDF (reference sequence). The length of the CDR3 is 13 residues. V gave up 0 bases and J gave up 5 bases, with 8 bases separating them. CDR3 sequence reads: CATSRDSSHEQYF. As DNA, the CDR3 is TGTGCCACCAGCAGAGATTCCAGCCACGAGCAGTACTTC.

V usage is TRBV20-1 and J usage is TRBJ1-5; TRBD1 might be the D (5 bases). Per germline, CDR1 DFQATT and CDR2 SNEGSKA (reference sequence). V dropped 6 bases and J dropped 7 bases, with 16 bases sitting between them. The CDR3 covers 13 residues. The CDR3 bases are TGCAGTGCCCGGGCGGGGGTGGTGCAGCCCCAGCATTTT. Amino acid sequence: CSARAGVVQPQHF.

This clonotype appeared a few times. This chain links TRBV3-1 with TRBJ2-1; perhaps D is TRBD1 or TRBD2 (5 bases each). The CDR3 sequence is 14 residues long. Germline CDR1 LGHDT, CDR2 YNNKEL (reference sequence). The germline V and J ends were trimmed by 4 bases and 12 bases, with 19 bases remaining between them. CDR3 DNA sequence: TGTGCCAGCAGCCCAAACCCGGGACGCCCAGGGCAGTTCTTC. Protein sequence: CASSPNPGRPGQFF.

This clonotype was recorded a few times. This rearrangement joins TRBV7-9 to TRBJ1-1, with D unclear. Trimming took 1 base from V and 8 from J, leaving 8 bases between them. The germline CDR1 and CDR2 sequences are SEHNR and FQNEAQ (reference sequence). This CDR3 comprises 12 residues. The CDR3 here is CASSLDEAEAFF. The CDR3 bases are TGTGCCAGCAGCTTAGATGAGGCCGAAGCTTTCTTT.

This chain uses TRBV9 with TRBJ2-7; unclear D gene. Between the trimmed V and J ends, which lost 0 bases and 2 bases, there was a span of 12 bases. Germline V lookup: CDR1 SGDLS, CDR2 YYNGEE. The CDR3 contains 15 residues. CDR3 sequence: CASSVVPSDTYEQYF. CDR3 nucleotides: TGTGCCAGCAGCGTAGTCCCAAGCGACACCTACGAGCAGTACTTC.

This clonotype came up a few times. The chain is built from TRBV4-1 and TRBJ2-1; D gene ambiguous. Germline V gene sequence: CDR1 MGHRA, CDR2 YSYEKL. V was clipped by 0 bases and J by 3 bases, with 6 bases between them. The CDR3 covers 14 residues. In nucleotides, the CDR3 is TGCGCCAGCAGCCAAGATGGAGTCTACAATGAGCAGTTCTTC. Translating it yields CASSQDGVYNEQFF.

Here the CDR3 DNA reads TGTGCCAGCAGCGGGTGGCTCGCGAACACCGGGGAGCTGTTTTTT. This encodes CASSGWLANTGELFF. This chain uses TRBV5-6 with TRBJ2-2; D gene uncertain. The germline V gene has CDR1 SGHDT and CDR2 YYEEEE. This CDR3 spans 15 amino acids. The ends were cut back, 4 bases at V and 0 bases at J, with 10 bases in the middle.

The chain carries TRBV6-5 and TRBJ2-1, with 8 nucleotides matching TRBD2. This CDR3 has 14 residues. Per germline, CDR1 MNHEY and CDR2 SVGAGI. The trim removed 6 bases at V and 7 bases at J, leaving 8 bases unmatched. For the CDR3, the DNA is TGTGCCAGCAGGCGGGGGGCGTTTGGGAATGAGCAGTTCTTC. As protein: CASRRGAFGNEQFF.

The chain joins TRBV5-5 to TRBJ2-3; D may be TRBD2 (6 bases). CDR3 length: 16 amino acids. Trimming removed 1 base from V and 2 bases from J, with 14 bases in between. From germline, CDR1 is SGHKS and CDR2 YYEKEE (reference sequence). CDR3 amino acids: CASSLLSGGATDTQYF. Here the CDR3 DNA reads TGTGCCAGCAGCTTGCTTAGCGGAGGGGCCACAGATACGCAGTATTTT.

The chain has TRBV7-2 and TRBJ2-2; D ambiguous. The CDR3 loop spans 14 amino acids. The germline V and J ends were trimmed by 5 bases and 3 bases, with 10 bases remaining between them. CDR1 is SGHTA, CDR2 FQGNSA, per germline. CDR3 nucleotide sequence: TGTGCCAGCAGCCCGCTATTATACACCGGGGAGCTGTTTTTT. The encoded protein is CASSPLLYTGELFF.

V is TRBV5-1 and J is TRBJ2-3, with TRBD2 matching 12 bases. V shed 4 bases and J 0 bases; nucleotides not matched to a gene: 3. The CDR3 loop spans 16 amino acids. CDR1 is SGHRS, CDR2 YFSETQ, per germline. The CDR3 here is CASSIGLAGSTDTQYF. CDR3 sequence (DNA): TGCGCCAGCAGCATCGGACTAGCGGGAAGCACAGATACGCAGTATTTT.

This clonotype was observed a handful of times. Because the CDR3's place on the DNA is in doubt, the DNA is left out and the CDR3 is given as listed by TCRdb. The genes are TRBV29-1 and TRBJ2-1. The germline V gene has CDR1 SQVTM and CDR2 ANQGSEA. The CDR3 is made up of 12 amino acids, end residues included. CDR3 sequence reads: CSVVGAGNEKFF.

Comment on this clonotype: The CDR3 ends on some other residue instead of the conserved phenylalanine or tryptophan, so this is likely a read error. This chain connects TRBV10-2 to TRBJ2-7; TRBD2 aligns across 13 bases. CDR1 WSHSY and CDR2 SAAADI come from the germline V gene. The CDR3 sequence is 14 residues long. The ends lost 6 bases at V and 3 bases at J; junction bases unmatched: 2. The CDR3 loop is CASRRTSGSYEQYL. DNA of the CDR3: TGCGCCAGCAGACGGACTAGCGGGAGCTACGAGCAGTACCTC.

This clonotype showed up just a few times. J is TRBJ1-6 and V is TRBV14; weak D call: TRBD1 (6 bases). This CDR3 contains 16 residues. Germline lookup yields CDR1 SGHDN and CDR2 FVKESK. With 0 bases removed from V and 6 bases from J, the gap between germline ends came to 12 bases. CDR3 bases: TGTGCCAGCAGCCAAGACTGGGGGGCTATTAATTCACCCCTCCACTTT. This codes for CASSQDWGAINSPLHF.

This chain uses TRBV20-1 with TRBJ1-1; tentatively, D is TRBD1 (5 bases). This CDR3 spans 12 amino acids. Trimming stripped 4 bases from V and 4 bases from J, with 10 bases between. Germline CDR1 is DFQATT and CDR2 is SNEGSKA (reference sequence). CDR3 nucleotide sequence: TGCAGTGCTACGGGGGGGGGCACTGAAGCTTTCTTT. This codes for CSATGGGTEAFF.

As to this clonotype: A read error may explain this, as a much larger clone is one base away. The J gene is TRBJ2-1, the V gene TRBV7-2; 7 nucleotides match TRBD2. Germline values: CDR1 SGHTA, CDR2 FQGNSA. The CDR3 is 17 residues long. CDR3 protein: CASSLVVGDYIYNEQVF. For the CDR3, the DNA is TGTGCCAGCAGCTTAGTAGTCGGGGACTATATCTACAATGAGCAGGTCTTC.

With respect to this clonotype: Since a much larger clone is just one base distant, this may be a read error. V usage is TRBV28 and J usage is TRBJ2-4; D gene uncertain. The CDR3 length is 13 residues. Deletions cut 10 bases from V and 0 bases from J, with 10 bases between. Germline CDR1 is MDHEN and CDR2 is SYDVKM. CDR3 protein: CATTGSAKNIQYF. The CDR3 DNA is TGTGCCACCACTGGGTCAGCCAAAAACATTCAGTACTTC.

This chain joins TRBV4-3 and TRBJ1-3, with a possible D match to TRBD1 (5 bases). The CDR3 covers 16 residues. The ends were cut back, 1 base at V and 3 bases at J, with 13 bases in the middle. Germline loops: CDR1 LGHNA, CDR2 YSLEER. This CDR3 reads CASSQVRGGFGNTIYF. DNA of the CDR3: TGCGCCAGCAGCCAAGTTAGGGGAGGGTTTGGAAACACCATATATTTT.

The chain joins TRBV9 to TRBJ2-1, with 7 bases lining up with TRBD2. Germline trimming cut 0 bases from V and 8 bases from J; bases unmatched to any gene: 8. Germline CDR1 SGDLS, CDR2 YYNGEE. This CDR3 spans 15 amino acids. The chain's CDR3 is CASSVGGLAGDEQFF. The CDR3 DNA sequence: TGTGCCAGCAGCGTAGGTGGACTTGCGGGAGATGAGCAGTTCTTC.

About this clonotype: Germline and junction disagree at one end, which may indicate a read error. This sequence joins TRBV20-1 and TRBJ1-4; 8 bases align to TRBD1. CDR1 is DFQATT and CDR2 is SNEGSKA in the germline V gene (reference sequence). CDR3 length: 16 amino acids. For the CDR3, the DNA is TGCAATGCTAGAGATTACAGGGGGGCAACTAATGAAAAACTGTTTTTT. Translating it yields CNARDYRGATNEKLFF.

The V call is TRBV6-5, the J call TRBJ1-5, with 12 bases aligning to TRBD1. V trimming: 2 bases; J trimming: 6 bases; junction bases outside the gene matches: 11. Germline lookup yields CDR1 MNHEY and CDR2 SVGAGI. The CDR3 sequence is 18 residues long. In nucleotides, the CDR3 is TGTGCCAGCAGTTACCGCGCCGGGACAGGGGGCGGGAGTCAGCCCCAGCATTTT. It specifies CASSYRAGTGGGSQPQHF.

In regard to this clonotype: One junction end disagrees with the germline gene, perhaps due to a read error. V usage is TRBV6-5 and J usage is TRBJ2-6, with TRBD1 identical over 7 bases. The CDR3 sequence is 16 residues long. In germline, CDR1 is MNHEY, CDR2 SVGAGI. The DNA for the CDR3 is TGTGCCAGCCACACAGGGGATATCTCTGGGACCAACGTCCTGACTTTC. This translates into CASHTGDISGTNVLTF.

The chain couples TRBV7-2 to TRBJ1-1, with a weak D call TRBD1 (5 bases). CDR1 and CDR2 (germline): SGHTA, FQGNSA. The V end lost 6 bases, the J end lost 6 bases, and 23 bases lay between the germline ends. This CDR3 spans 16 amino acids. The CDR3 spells CASSPLGPRVVAEAFF. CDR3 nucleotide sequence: TGTGCCAGCAGTCCTCTGGGACCGCGGGTCGTTGCTGAAGCTTTCTTT.

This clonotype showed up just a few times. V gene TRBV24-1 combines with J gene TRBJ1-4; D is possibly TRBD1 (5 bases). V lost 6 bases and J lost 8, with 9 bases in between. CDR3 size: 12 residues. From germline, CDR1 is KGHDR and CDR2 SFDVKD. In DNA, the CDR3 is TGTGCCACCAGTCGCGGGGACGAAAAACTGTTTTTT. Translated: CATSRGDEKLFF.

For the CDR3, the DNA is TGTGCCAGCAGTGAGGGACTTTGGCACAATGAGCAGTTCTTC. This translates into CASSEGLWHNEQFF. The J gene is TRBJ2-1, the V gene TRBV2; maybe TRBD2 (6 bases). This CDR3 spans 14 amino acids. The germline gives CDR1 SNHLY, CDR2 FYNNEI. V was cut by 3 bases and J by 5 bases, with 11 bases left in between. Full variable domain (rest looked up from reference TRBV2 and TRBJ2-1): EPEVTQTPSHQVTQMGQEVILRCVPISNHLYFYWYRQILGQKVEFLVSFYNNEISEKSEIFDDQFSVERPDGSNFTLKIRSTKLEDSAMYFCASSEGLWHNEQFFGPGTRLTVL.

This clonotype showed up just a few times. The CDR3 reads CSASRGRFASYEQYF. The CDR3 bases are TGCAGTGCCTCCAGGGGCAGGTTTGCTTCCTACGAGCAGTACTTC. The V and J genes are TRBV20-1 and TRBJ2-7, with a tentative D call TRBD1 (6 bases). Germline assignment: CDR1 DFQATT and CDR2 SNEGSKA (reference sequence). The CDR3 covers 15 residues. With 6 bases removed from V and 1 base from J, the gap between germline ends came to 19 bases.

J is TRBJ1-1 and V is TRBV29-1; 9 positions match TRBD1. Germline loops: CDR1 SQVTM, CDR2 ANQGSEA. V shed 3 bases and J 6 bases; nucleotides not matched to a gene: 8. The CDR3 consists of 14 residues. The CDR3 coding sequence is TGCAGCGTTGACCCACAGGGGGCAGGGGCTGAAGCTTTCTTT. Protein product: CSVDPQGAGAEAFF.

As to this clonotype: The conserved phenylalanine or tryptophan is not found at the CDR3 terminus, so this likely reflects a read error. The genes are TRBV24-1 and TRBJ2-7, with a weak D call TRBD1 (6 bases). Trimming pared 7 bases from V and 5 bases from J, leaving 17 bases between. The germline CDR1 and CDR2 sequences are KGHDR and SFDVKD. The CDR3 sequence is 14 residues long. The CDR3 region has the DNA TGTGCCACCAGACCGGGCAGGGGTATTGACGAGCAGTACTGC. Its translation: CATRPGRGIDEQYC.

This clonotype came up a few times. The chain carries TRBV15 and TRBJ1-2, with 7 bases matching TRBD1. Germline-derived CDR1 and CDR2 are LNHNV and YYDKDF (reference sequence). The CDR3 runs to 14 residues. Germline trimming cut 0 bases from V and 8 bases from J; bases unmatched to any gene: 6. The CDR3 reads CATSRDLTGSGYTF. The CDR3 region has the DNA TGTGCCACCAGCAGAGATCTGACAGGGTCGGGCTACACCTTC.